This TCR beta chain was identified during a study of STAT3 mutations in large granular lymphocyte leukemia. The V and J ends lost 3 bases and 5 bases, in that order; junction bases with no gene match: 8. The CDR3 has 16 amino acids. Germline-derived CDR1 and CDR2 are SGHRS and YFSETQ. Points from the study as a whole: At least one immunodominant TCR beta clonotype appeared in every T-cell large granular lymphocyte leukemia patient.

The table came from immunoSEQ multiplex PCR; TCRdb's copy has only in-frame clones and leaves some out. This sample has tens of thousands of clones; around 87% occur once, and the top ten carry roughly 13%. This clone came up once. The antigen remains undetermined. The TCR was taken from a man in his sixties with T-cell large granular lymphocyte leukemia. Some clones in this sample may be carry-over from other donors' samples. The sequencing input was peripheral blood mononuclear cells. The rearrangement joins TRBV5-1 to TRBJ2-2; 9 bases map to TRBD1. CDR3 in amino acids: CASSYTGGASTGELFF. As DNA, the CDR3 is TGCGCCAGCAGCTATACAGGGGGCGCGTCGACCGGGGAGCTGTTTTTT.